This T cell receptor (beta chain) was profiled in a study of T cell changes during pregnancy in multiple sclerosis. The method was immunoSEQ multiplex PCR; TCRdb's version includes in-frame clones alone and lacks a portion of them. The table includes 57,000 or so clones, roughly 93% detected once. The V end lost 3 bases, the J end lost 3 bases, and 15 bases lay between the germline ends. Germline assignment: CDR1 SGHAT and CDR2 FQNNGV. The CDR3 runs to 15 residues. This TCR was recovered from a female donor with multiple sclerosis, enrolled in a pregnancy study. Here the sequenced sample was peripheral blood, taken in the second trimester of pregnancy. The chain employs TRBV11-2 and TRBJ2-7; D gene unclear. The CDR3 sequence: CASSLRHTNNYEQYF. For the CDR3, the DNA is TGTGCCAGCAGCTTGCGGCATACGAATAACTACGAGCAGTACTTC. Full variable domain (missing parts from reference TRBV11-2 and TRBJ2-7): EAGVAQSPRYKIIEKRQSVAFWCNPISGHATLYWYQQILGQGPKLLIQFQNNGVVDDSQLPKDRFSAERLKGVDSTLKIQPAKLEDSAVYLCASSLRHTNNYEQYFGPGTRLTVT.